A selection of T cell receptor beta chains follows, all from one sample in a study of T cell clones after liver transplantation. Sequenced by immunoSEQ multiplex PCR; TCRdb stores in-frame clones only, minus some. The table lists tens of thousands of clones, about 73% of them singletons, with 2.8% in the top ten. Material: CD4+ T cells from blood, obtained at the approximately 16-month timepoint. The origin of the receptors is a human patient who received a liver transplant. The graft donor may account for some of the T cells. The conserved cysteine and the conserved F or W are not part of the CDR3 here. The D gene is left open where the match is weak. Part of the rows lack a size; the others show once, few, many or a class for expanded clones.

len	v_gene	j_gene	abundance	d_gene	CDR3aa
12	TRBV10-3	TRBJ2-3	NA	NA	AISPRADTDTQY
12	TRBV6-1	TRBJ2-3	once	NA	ASTGGRLTDTQY
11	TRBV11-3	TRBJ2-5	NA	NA	ASSLGGQETQY
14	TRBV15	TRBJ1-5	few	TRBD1	ATSRGGTASNQPQH
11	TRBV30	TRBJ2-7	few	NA	AWSKGGSYEQY
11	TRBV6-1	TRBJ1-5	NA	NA	AVQQVPNQPQH
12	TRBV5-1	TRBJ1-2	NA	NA	ASSSRDPGIGYT
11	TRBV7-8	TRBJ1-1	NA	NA	ASSQRGRQQAF
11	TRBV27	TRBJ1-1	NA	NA	ASGPWSGTEAF
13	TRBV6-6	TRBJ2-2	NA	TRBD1	ASSSSGTGTGELF
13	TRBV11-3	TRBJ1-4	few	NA	ASSLGDSFNEKLF
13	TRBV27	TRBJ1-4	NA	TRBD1	ASSLRQGVWEKLF
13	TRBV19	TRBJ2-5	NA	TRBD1	ASSQPTGGGETQY
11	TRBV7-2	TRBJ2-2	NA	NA	ASSTTHTGELF
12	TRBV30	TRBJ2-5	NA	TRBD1	AWSRDRGGETQY
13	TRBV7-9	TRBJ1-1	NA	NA	ASSLRTGMNTEAF
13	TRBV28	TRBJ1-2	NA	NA	ASSLPEGSFYGYT
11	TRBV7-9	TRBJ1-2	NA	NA	ASSLAELHGYT
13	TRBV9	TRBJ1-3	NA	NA	ASSEAGLSGNTIY
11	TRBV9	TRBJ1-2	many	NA	ASSVGQEYGYT
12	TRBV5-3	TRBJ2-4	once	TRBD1	ASCRGTGGSIQY
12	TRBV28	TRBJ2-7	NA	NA	ASSRTALLYEQY
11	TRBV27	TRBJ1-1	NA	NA	ASSLYKGTEAF
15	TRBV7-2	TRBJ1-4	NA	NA	ASSLDAGGGTNEKLF
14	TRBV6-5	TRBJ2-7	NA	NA	ASSYSGGDRSYEQY
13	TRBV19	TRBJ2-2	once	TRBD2	ASSMGTSGTGELF
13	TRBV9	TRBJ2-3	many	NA	ASSLGSLGTDTQY
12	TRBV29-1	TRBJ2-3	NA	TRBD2	SVEEGGFGDTQY